The clone carrying this TCR beta chain was picked up one time. The sample belongs to a study of OX40 agonist ivuxolimab in advanced cancers. Whole-study context: Each patient was given ivuxolimab into a vein every 2 weeks, at 0.01 to 10 mg/kg.

Exclusion applied to patients with autoimmune disease history or systemic immunosuppression. Using immunoSEQ multiplex PCR, the repertoire was profiled, and TCRdb retains in-frame clones only, with some absent. The sample records some 100,000 clones, about 91% being singletons. Trimming removed 0 bases at V and 2 bases at J, with 11 bases between. The germline V gene encodes CDR1 LNHDA and CDR2 SQIVND (reference sequence). The CDR3 covers 15 residues. The source was CD4+ or CD8+ T cells sorted from blood, collected in a trial of the OX40 agonist ivuxolimab. V and J are TRBV19 and TRBJ2-7; D remains unclear. The TCR originated in an adult with an advanced solid tumor such as melanoma, head and neck, liver or kidney cancer. The CDR3: CASSIEARPTYEQYF. The CDR3 bases are TGTGCCAGTAGTATAGAGGCTAGACCTACCTACGAGCAGTACTTC.